The 17 T cell receptor beta chains in this list originate from one sample, sequenced in a study of T cells after posttransplantation cyclophosphamide. The naive gate required viable CD3+CD4+ or CD3+CD8+ cells with CCR7+CD45RA+CD45RO-CD95-CD27+CD28+ phenotype. Sequencing was performed with immunoSEQ multiplex PCR; in TCRdb, only in-frame clones are kept and a portion is missing. Of around 31,000 clones in the sample, about 91% were seen once. The material sequenced was naive CD4+ T cells sorted from blood. These receptors originate from a man aged 30 to 39 in good health and a related stem cell transplant donor.

This clone was observed a single time. The J gene is TRBJ2-1, the V gene TRBV5-4; 10 nucleotides align to TRBD1. Germline lookup yields CDR1 SGHNT and CDR2 YYREEE (reference sequence). V was clipped by 4 bases and J by 3 bases; unmatched bases: 4. CDR3 length equals 15 residues. CDR3 in amino acids: CASSMGTGVYNEQFF. The CDR3 nucleotides are TGTGCCAGCAGCATGGGGACAGGGGTCTACAATGAGCAGTTCTTC.

This chain uses TRBV10-3 with TRBJ2-3, with a possible D match to TRBD1 (6 bases). V lost 5 bases and J lost 4, with 25 bases in between. Per the germline V gene, CDR1 is ENHRY and CDR2 is SYGVKD. This CDR3 is built from 18 residues. DNA for the CDR3: TGTGCCATCAGTTCACCCCCAACGCCCAGGGGATCCCCAGATACGCAGTATTTT. Translated: CAISSPPTPRGSPDTQYF.

This rearrangement joins TRBV5-1 to TRBJ1-5; weak D call: TRBD1 (6 bases). The germline V gene encodes CDR1 SGHRS and CDR2 YFSETQ. CDR3 length equals 15 residues. Trimming pared 2 bases from V and 5 bases from J, leaving 14 bases between. CDR3 region: CASSLQGHADQPQHF. Written as DNA, the CDR3 is TGCGCCAGCAGCTTACAGGGTCACGCCGATCAGCCCCAGCATTTT.

V and J are TRBV25-1 and TRBJ2-7; 9 positions agree with TRBD2. This CDR3 has 15 amino acids. The germline V gene has CDR1 MGHDK and CDR2 SYGVNS. J gave up 4 bases and V 4 bases, and 8 bases lay outside the gene matches. This chain's CDR3 is CASSVLGLAEYEQYF. Written as DNA, the CDR3 is TGTGCCAGCAGTGTATTGGGACTAGCAGAGTACGAGCAGTACTTC.

This chain connects TRBV7-2 to TRBJ2-5; D not certain. This CDR3 contains 15 residues. Trimming removed 5 bases at V and 5 bases at J, with 18 bases between. The germline V gene has CDR1 SGHTA and CDR2 FQGNSA. The CDR3 spells CASSPGHTSGETQYF. The DNA for the CDR3 is TGTGCCAGCAGCCCTGGGCACACATCTGGCGAGACCCAGTACTTC.

The chain is built from TRBV5-1 and TRBJ1-4, with 8 bases aligning to TRBD1. The CDR3 extends over 17 amino acids. With V trimmed by 4 bases and J by 2 bases, 10 bases remained unmatched. Germline assignment: CDR1 SGHRS and CDR2 YFSETQ. Here the CDR3 reads CASSLTQGAGTNEKLFF. Written as DNA, the CDR3 is TGCGCCAGCAGCCTCACCCAGGGGGCGGGGACTAATGAAAAACTGTTTTTT.

The rearrangement uses TRBV11-2 and TRBJ1-2; 7 nucleotides match TRBD1. CDR3 length: 14 residues. V was pared by 5 bases and J by 8 bases, with 11 bases of the junction left unmatched. CDR1 and CDR2 from the germline V gene are SGHAT and FQNNGV. CDR3 loop: CASSKGGQPPGYTF. Written as DNA, the CDR3 is TGTGCCAGCAGCAAGGGGGGACAGCCCCCGGGCTACACCTTC.

This clone has just one count. This chain links TRBV7-7 with TRBJ2-2, with a possible D match to TRBD1 (7 bases). The germline V gene has CDR1 SSHAT and CDR2 FNYEAQ (reference sequence). This CDR3 spans 16 amino acids. V lost 5 bases to trimming and J lost 2 bases, with 15 bases between them. The CDR3 is CASSHRQGGNTGELFF. The CDR3 bases are TGTGCCAGCAGCCACCGGCAGGGGGGTAACACCGGGGAGCTGTTTTTT.

The rearrangement uses TRBV5-6 and TRBJ2-1, with D tentatively TRBD2 (6 bases). This CDR3 is built from 14 residues. The V and J ends lost 2 bases and 12 bases respectively, with 18 bases between them. CDR1 and CDR2 from the germline V gene are SGHDT and YYEEEE. The CDR3 DNA reads TGTGCCAGCAGCTTTAGCGGCGCCCTAGAGCGGCAGTTCTTC. Residues: CASSFSGALERQFF.

With regard to this clone: Sequence at one end of the junction differs from germline and may be a read error. V and J are TRBV6-5 and TRBJ2-4; D is uncertain. CDR1 MNHEY and CDR2 SVGAGI come from the germline V gene. The CDR3 spans 12 residues. The CDR3 bases are TGTGCCAGCAGTCAACACAGCCAGCTGTTAATCTTC. Residues: CASSQHSQLLIF.

This clone has just one count. V and J are TRBV19 and TRBJ1-3; D is ambiguous. CDR1 is LNHDA, CDR2 SQIVND, per germline (reference sequence). The CDR3 is 14 amino acids. Trimming took 6 bases from V and 1 from J, leaving 10 bases between them. The CDR3 bases are TGTGCCAGTAGCTCGGGAATGTCTGGAAACACCATATATTTT. This gives the protein CASSSGMSGNTIYF.

This chain connects TRBV7-2 to TRBJ2-7, with 8 bases lining up with TRBD1. The CDR3 covers 14 residues. The V gene end was trimmed by 5 bases and the J gene end by 7 bases; junction bases not matched to a gene: 10. Germline CDR1 is SGHTA and CDR2 is FQGNSA. This CDR3 reads CASSPGGARGEQYF. For the CDR3, the DNA is TGTGCCAGCAGCCCAGGGGGCGCCCGGGGGGAGCAGTACTTC.

The gene calls are TRBV5-6 and TRBJ2-2; D is ambiguous. Germline V CDR1 and CDR2: SGHDT, YYEEEE. The germline V and J ends were trimmed by 2 bases and 1 base, with 12 bases remaining between them. CDR3 length equals 16 residues. The CDR3 DNA is TGTGCCAGCAGCTTCGACAATTACATGAACACCGGGGAGCTGTTTTTT. It is translated as CASSFDNYMNTGELFF.

The chain couples TRBV6-5 to TRBJ2-7, with D possibly TRBD1 on 5 matching bases. The V gene's germline CDR1 is MNHEY and CDR2 SVGAGI. This CDR3 is 15 amino acids long. V was clipped by 6 bases and J by 0 bases, with 15 bases between them. In DNA, the CDR3 is TGTGCCAGCAGCCAAAGGGGTTTGAGCTCCTACGAGCAGTACTTC. It encodes CASSQRGLSSYEQYF.

This chain uses TRBV11-3 with TRBJ2-3; D might be TRBD2 (5 bases). Between the trimmed V and J ends, which lost 1 base and 7 bases, there was a span of 12 bases. CDR3 length equals 14 residues. Germline loops: CDR1 SGHNT, CDR2 YENEEA. Here the CDR3 reads CASSLGGVKNTQYF. The DNA for the CDR3 is TGTGCCAGCAGCTTAGGGGGAGTTAAAAATACGCAGTATTTT.

V is TRBV10-2 and J is TRBJ2-5; 7 bases are a match to TRBD2. Germline V gene sequence: CDR1 WSHSY, CDR2 SAAADI. Trimming removed 6 bases from V and 2 bases from J; junction bases left unmatched: 9. CDR3 length equals 15 residues. The CDR3 reads CASRQYGLEQETQYF. The DNA of the CDR3 is TGCGCCAGCAGACAATACGGACTAGAGCAAGAGACCCAGTACTTC.

This clone has only a few counts. The chain uses TRBV18 and TRBJ1-4; D is perhaps TRBD1 (5 bases). The germline gives CDR1 KGHSH, CDR2 LQKENI. V was cut by 3 bases and J by 2 bases, with 10 bases left in between. This CDR3 comprises 15 residues. The CDR3 sequence is CASSPSRVTNEKLFF. DNA for the CDR3: TGTGCCAGCTCACCGTCCAGGGTTACTAATGAAAAACTGTTTTTT. Filled out from reference TRBV18 and TRBJ1-4, the complete variable domain reads NAGVMQNPRHLVRRRGQEARLRCSPMKGHSHVYWYRQLPEEGLKFMVYLQKENIIDESGMPKERFSAEFPKEGPSILRIQQVVRGDSAAYFCASSPSRVTNEKLFFGSGTQLSVL.